This TCR beta chain is from a study of cytomegalovirus exposure and HLA in healthy donors. 60 Vbeta and 13 Jbeta primers were used in PCR. Here immunoSEQ multiplex PCR was the method, and the copy in TCRdb shows in-frame clones only, minus some. The sample yields nearly 95,000 clones, approximately 7.7% seen once. Study-wide results and limits: Sequencing probably produced one cluster of sequence variants that were highly shared. Reports indicate that TCR beta sequences accurately predicted the HLA-A and HLA-B alleles of most subjects. Near-uniform donor sequencing depth was presumed by presence/absence analyses. Across donors, most TCRs were seen rarely, yet some public ones were widespread.

The CDR3 totals 16 residues. Germline CDR1 reads LGHNA; CDR2 reads YSLEER. Germline trimming cut 6 bases from V and 5 bases from J; bases unmatched to any gene: 9. Of note for this clone: Its antigen is undetermined.

The sequence was obtained from a man aged 50 to 60 in good health and CMV-seronegative. The gene calls are TRBV4-3 and TRBJ2-2; 10 positions agree with TRBD1. Sequencing used PBMCs. The CDR3 region is CASSRSRTGGTGELFF. The CDR3 region has the DNA TGCGCCAGCAGTCGTTCCCGGACAGGGGGGACCGGGGAGCTGTTTTTT.